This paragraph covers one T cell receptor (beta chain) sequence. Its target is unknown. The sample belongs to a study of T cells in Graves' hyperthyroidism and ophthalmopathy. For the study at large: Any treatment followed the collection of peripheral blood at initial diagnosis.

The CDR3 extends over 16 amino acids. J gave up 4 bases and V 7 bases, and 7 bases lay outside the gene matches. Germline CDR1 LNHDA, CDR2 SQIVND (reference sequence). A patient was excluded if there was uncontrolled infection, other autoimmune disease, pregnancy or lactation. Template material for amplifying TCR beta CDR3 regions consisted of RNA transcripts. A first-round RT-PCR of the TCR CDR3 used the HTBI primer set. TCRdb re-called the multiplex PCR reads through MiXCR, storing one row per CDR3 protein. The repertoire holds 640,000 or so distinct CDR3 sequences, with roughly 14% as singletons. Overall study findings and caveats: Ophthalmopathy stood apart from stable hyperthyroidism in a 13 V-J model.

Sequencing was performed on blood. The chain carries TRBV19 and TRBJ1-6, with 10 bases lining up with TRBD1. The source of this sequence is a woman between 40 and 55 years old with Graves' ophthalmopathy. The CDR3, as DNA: TGTGCCAGTACCGTTAGGGGACAGGGGTATAATTCACCCCTCCACTTT. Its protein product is CASTVRGQGYNSPLHF. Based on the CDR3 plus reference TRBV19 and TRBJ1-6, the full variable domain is DGGITQSPKYLFRKEGQNVTLSCEQNLNHDAMYWYRQDPGQGLRLIYYSQIVNDFQKGDIAEGYSVSREKKESFPLTVTSAQKNPTAFYLCASTVRGQGYNSPLHFGNGTRLTVT.